The present entry profiles one T cell receptor beta chain with its context. The sample originates from a study of shared T cell receptors in the human thymus. Data came from immunoSEQ multiplex PCR; TCRdb stores just in-frame clones and leaves some out. This table has over 450,000 clones, about 84% appearing once. The same sample was also studied in work on human thymus T cells. In that study: Corrective surgery for congenital heart defects was being performed on the healthy Finnish infants who served as donors. Resections removed during corrective heart surgery provided the thymus tissue used. Among thymic and blood repertoires, usage of V and J genes appeared biased. Unrelated individuals reportedly shared highly overlapping thymic TCR repertoires.

Material: thymocytes. The TCR sequence derives from a boy under two years old with a congenital heart defect.

Written as DNA, the CDR3 is TGTGCCAGCAGCTTGGTCGCCAAGTGGAGTGGGAACACTGAAGCTTTCTTT. It translates to CASSLVAKWSGNTEAFF. V is TRBV11-3 and J is TRBJ1-1; D not certain. Germline V lookup: CDR1 SGHNT, CDR2 YENEEA. The germline V and J ends were trimmed by 3 bases and 1 base, with 18 bases remaining between them. This CDR3 is built from 17 residues.